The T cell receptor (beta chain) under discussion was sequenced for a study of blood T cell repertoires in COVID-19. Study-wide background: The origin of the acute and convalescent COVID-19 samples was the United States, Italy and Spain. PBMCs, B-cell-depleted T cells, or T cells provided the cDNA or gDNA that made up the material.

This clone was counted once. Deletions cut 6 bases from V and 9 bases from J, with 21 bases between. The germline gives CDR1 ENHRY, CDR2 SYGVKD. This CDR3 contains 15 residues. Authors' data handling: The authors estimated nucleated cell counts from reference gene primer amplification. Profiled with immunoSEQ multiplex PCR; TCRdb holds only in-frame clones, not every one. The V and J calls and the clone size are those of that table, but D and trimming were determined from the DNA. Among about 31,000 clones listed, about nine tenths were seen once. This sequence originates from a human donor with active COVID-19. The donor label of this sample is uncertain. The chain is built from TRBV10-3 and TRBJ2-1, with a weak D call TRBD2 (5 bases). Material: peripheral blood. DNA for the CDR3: TGTGCCATCAGAGTGGGTGGCTCGGGGATAAGTGAGCAGTTCTTC. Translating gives CAIRVGGSGISEQFF.